This T cell receptor beta chain was retrieved from a study of cytomegalovirus exposure and HLA in healthy donors. On the study more broadly: Among about 179 million T cells, an earlier analysis found roughly 120 million unique TCR beta sequences. Study-wide points: Using a false discovery rate of 0.05, a later analysis showed that approximately 16,000 TCR beta sequences were associated with HLA alleles. Rare TCR sequences predominated, though certain public TCRs were found in many donors. An analysis done earlier found most TCR beta V segments productive about 90% or about 30% of the time.

13 Jbeta primers and 60 Vbeta primers were used for the PCR. Method: immunoSEQ multiplex PCR; TCRdb's copy keeps in-frame clones and lacks some. The table includes roughly 67,000 clones, roughly 80% detected once. With respect to this clone: Its antigen is unknown.

Germline assignment: CDR1 LNHNV and CDR2 YYDKDF (reference sequence). The ends were cut back, 0 bases at V and 4 bases at J, with 7 bases in the middle. CDR3 size: 15 residues. The sample comprised PBMCs. The chain is built from TRBV15 and TRBJ1-6, with D perhaps TRBD1 (5 bases). This receptor was obtained from a woman aged 25 to 39 in good health and CMV-seronegative. The CDR3 sequence is CATSRDRGYNSPLHF. In nucleotides, the CDR3 is TGTGCCACCAGCAGAGATAGGGGTTATAATTCACCCCTCCACTTT.